A single sample is the source of the 2 T cell receptor beta chains below, sequenced in a study of Graves' ophthalmopathy and Graves' hyperthyroidism. TCR beta CDR3 amplification used RNA transcripts. An opening RT-PCR round employed HTBI primers and preceded a second-round multiplex PCR. TCRdb used MiXCR to reprocess the multiplex PCR reads, holding one entry per CDR3 protein. The table lists 650,000 to 800,000 distinct CDR3 sequences, about two fifths of them singletons. The sequenced sample consisted of peripheral blood. All receptors come from an adult man with Graves' ophthalmopathy.

This clonotype appeared a few times. V is TRBV6-6 and J is TRBJ2-2; D not certain. The germline gives CDR1 MNHNY, CDR2 SVGAGI (reference sequence). V lost 0 bases to trimming and J lost 0 bases, with 11 bases between them. This CDR3 has 17 residues. The CDR3 sequence is CASSYSRSSTNTGELFF. The CDR3 coding sequence is TGTGCCAGCAGTTACTCGAGGTCCAGCACGAACACCGGGGAGCTGTTTTTT.

This clonotype was seen at least ten times. Here the CDR3 reads CSGRQGADYGYTF. The CDR3 DNA reads TGCAGCGGGCGACAGGGGGCTGACTATGGCTACACCTTC. V gene TRBV29-1 combines with J gene TRBJ1-2; TRBD1 matches 10 bases. V shed 7 bases and J 3 bases; nucleotides not matched to a gene: 5. CDR1 is SQVTM, CDR2 ANQGSEA, per germline. The CDR3 is 13 amino acids. Looking up the rest from reference TRBV29-1 and TRBJ1-2 gives the full variable domain: SAVISQKPSRDICQRGTSLTIQCQVDSQVTMMFWYRQQPGQSLTLIATANQGSEATYESGFVIDKFPISRPNLTFSTLTVSNMSPEDSSIYLCSGRQGADYGYTFGSGTRLTVV.